What follows are 27 T cell receptor beta chains derived from one specimen sequenced in a study of blood T cell repertoires in COVID-19. Some clones are missing from TCRdb's copy, which holds only in-frame ones; the method was immunoSEQ multiplex PCR. The sample consists of under 85,000 clones, about nine tenths of them appearing once. Sequenced sample: peripheral blood. The receptors originated from a man older than 75 in a cohort sampled during active COVID-19.

The V and J genes are TRBV4-1 and TRBJ2-5; D gene uncertain. The CDR3 extends over 15 amino acids. Germline loops: CDR1 MGHRA, CDR2 YSYEKL. V was pared by 0 bases and J by 1 base, with 9 bases between. The CDR3 region is CASSQDPGSQETQYF. The CDR3 DNA follows: TGCGCCAGCAGCCAAGATCCGGGTTCCCAAGAGACCCAGTACTTC.

The rearrangement uses TRBV28 and TRBJ2-6; TRBD1 matches at 10 bases. Germline lookup yields CDR1 MDHEN and CDR2 SYDVKM. J lost 0 bases, V lost 9 bases, and 14 bases had no gene match. This CDR3 is 19 amino acids long. CDR3 in amino acids: CASKRDRGKLGSGANVLTF. The CDR3 region has the DNA TGTGCCAGTAAGAGGGACAGGGGAAAGTTGGGCTCTGGGGCCAACGTCCTGACTTTC.

The chain couples TRBV4-3 to TRBJ2-5; 8 nucleotides agree with TRBD2. The CDR3 consists of 16 residues. V was pared by 3 bases and J by 5 bases, with 11 bases of the junction left unmatched. Germline lookup yields CDR1 LGHNA and CDR2 YSLEER. CDR3 protein: CASSQGRGGRRETQYF. As DNA, the CDR3 is TGCGCCAGCAGCCAGGGACGGGGGGGCCGTCGGGAGACCCAGTACTTC.

This chain links TRBV19 with TRBJ1-2, with TRBD1 identical over 10 bases. The CDR3 consists of 15 residues. Per the germline V gene, CDR1 is LNHDA and CDR2 is SQIVND (reference sequence). Germline trimming cut 5 bases from V and 3 bases from J; bases unmatched to any gene: 6. CDR3 sequence: CASSLTTGGDYGYTF. CDR3 bases: TGTGCCAGTAGTCTTACGACAGGGGGCGACTATGGCTACACCTTC.

The rearrangement links TRBV12-2 to TRBJ2-5; the table's D gene call, TRBD2, was not cross checked with the DNA. TRBV12-2 is marked as a pseudogene. This CDR3 is 16 amino acids long. CDR3 in DNA: TGTGCAAGTCGCTTAGTTTCGTTTTATTTTAAAGAGACCCAGTACTTC. Protein sequence: CASRLVSFYFKETQYF.

The V gene is TRBV7-8, the J gene TRBJ1-4; weak D call: TRBD1 (6 bases). Germline V gene sequence: CDR1 SGHVS, CDR2 FQNEAQ. Trimming took 5 bases from V and 8 from J, leaving 21 bases between them. The CDR3 runs to 16 residues. The CDR3 spells CASSDDSGGGREKLFF. CDR3 sequence (DNA): TGTGCCAGCAGCGATGACTCGGGGGGCGGGAGAGAAAAACTGTTTTTT.

V gene TRBV6-5 combines with J gene TRBJ2-7; a weak D match, TRBD1 (5 bases). The length of the CDR3 is 13 residues. Per the germline V gene, CDR1 is MNHEY and CDR2 is SVGAGI. Trimming pared 5 bases from V and 3 bases from J, leaving 11 bases between. The CDR3 nucleotides read TGTGCCAGCAGTACCACAGGAGACTACGAGCAGTACGTC. Protein product: CASSTTGDYEQYV.

This chain uses TRBV11-2 with TRBJ2-2; 7 positions agree with TRBD2. Trimming cost V 5 bases and J 3 bases; bases outside gene matches: 6. The CDR3 is made up of 15 amino acids. The V gene's germline CDR1 is SGHAT and CDR2 FQNNGV. This CDR3 reads CASSGSGLHTGELFF. CDR3 nucleotide sequence: TGTGCCAGCAGCGGTAGCGGGCTACACACCGGGGAGCTGTTTTTT.

The chain combines TRBV11-3 with TRBJ1-1; TRBD1 agrees at 9 bases. Germline V lookup: CDR1 SGHNT, CDR2 YENEEA. Unmatched junction bases numbered 3, after V lost 6 bases and J lost 4 bases. CDR3 length: 13 amino acids. In DNA, the CDR3 is TGTGCCAGCAGTAAGGACAGGGGCACTGAAGCTTTCTTT. It yields the protein CASSKDRGTEAFF.

V gene TRBV6-5 combines with J gene TRBJ2-5; 9 bases match TRBD1. The CDR3 loop spans 15 amino acids. The germline V gene has CDR1 MNHEY and CDR2 SVGAGI. Trimming took 6 bases from V and 5 from J; bases not matched to a gene: 10. The CDR3 DNA is TGTGCCAGCAGACCCGGGACAGGGCGGTGGGAGACCCAGTACTTC. This gives the protein CASRPGTGRWETQYF.

V gene TRBV7-8 combines with J gene TRBJ2-1, with no clear D. Germline V gene lookup returns CDR1 SGHVS and CDR2 FQNEAQ. CDR3 size: 17 residues. The germline V and J ends were trimmed by 0 bases and 4 bases, with 16 bases remaining between them. The CDR3 region is CASSLAGSPTRYNEQFF. For the CDR3, the DNA is TGTGCCAGCAGCTTAGCTGGTAGCCCGACCCGATACAATGAGCAGTTCTTC.

The rearrangement joins TRBV4-2 to TRBJ2-1, with a tentative D call TRBD2 (6 bases). The CDR3 runs to 16 residues. Germline V gene lookup returns CDR1 LGHNA and CDR2 YNFKEQ. Trimming removed 1 base at V and 12 bases at J, with 22 bases between. The CDR3 region is CASSQGPGLGGDRQFF. As DNA, the CDR3 is TGTGCCAGCAGCCAAGGGCCGGGACTTGGCGGTGATCGGCAGTTCTTC.

A single count supports this clone. This chain joins TRBV3-1 (or the pseudogene TRBV3-2) and TRBJ2-5, with a tentative D call TRBD1 (5 bases). Trimming removed 0 bases from V and 5 bases from J, with 13 bases in between. Germline V gene sequence: CDR1 LGHDT, CDR2 YNNKEL (reference sequence). The CDR3 runs to 15 residues. The CDR3 DNA sequence: TGTGCCAGCAGCCAAGATCCTGAAGGGGCCGAGACCCAGTACTTC. Its translation is CASSQDPEGAETQYF.

The V gene is TRBV9, the J gene TRBJ1-1; 10 bases line up with TRBD1. There are 14 residues in the CDR3. Germline-derived CDR1 and CDR2 are SGDLS and YYNGEE. The V segment lost 0 bases and the J segment 7 bases; nucleotides outside the gene matches: 3. The CDR3 loop reads CASSVGQGASEAFF. CDR3 nucleotides: TGTGCCAGCAGCGTAGGACAGGGGGCCAGTGAAGCTTTCTTT.

The gene calls are TRBV14 and TRBJ1-2, with D uncertain. Germline V CDR1 and CDR2: SGHDN, FVKESK. This CDR3 has 13 amino acids. V lost 6 bases and J 3 bases, leaving 11 bases between the germline ends. The DNA for the CDR3 is TGTGCCAGCAGGGCGGCGAACGACTATGGCTACACCTTC. Protein sequence: CASRAANDYGYTF.

The chain links TRBV6-4 to TRBJ2-7; the match to TRBD2 covers 9 bases. With V trimmed by 4 bases and J by 2 bases, 0 bases remained unmatched. Germline-derived CDR1 and CDR2 are MRHNA and SNTAGT. The CDR3 totals 13 residues. CDR3 sequence reads: CASSGLAAYEQYF. CDR3 coding DNA: TGTGCCAGCAGTGGACTAGCGGCCTACGAGCAGTACTTC.

V gene TRBV4-3 combines with J gene TRBJ1-1, with 7 bases matching TRBD1. Germline CDR1 is LGHNA and CDR2 is YSLEER. With 0 bases clipped from V and 0 bases from J, the junction kept 1 base outside the gene matches. CDR3 length equals 15 residues. CDR3 sequence reads: CASSQEQGLNTEAFF. The CDR3 region has the DNA TGCGCCAGCAGCCAAGAACAGGGGTTGAACACTGAAGCTTTCTTT.

This chain uses TRBV2 with TRBJ2-3; TRBD1 agrees at 7 bases. CDR3 length equals 17 residues. Germline V gene lookup returns CDR1 SNHLY and CDR2 FYNNEI. V lost 2 bases and J lost 2; bases outside the gene matches: 10. The CDR3 DNA sequence: TGTGCCAGCAGTGAATTCCCTACAGGGGTCGTCACAGATACGCAGTATTTT. Its protein product is CASSEFPTGVVTDTQYF. Using reference TRBV2 and TRBJ2-3 for the parts outside the CDR3, the full variable domain is EPEVTQTPSHQVTQMGQEVILRCVPISNHLYFYWYRQILGQKVEFLVSFYNNEISEKSEIFDDQFSVERPDGSNFTLKIRSTKLEDSAMYFCASSEFPTGVVTDTQYFGPGTRLTVL.

This clone occurred once. The chain employs TRBV6-2 or TRBV6-3 and TRBJ1-5, with 8 bases matching TRBD1. The junction had 8 bases not matched to a gene; V was cut back by 4 bases and J by 6 bases. Germline V gene lookup returns CDR1 MNHEY and CDR2 SVGEGT. The CDR3 loop spans 15 amino acids. The CDR3: CASSSGGGSAQPQHF. The CDR3 DNA reads as TGTGCCAGCAGTTCAGGGGGCGGTTCGGCTCAGCCCCAGCATTTT.

The rearrangement joins TRBV6-5 to TRBJ1-5; 10 bases match TRBD1. V lost 3 bases to trimming and J lost 2 bases; unmatched junction nucleotides: 4. Germline-derived CDR1 and CDR2 are MNHEY and SVGAGI. The CDR3 extends over 16 amino acids. The CDR3 region is CASSYAGTGGNQPQHF. CDR3 nucleotide sequence: TGTGCCAGCAGTTATGCCGGGACAGGGGGCAATCAGCCCCAGCATTTT.

V usage is TRBV6-2 or TRBV6-3 and J usage is TRBJ2-5; D perhaps matches TRBD1 (6 bases). In germline, CDR1 is MNHEY, CDR2 SVGEGT. Trimming left V 2 bases short and J 3 bases short, with 22 bases between. CDR3 size: 18 residues. The CDR3 protein is CASSYPQGRTGTKETQYF. For the CDR3, the DNA is TGTGCCAGCAGTTACCCCCAGGGGCGTACAGGGACGAAAGAGACCCAGTACTTC.

This clone was seen just once. This chain links TRBV5-4 with TRBJ2-3; 10 bases are shared with TRBD2. The junction had 1 base not matched to a gene; V was cut back by 0 bases and J by 3 bases. The CDR3 contains 15 residues. The germline CDR1 and CDR2 sequences are SGHNT and YYREEE (reference sequence). DNA of the CDR3: TGTGCCAGCAGCTTGGAGCGGGGGGGGACAGATACGCAGTATTTT. This codes for CASSLERGGTDTQYF.

The chain has TRBV19 and TRBJ1-3, with no clear D. Trimming stripped 7 bases from V and 0 bases from J, with 7 bases between. This CDR3 has 13 residues. Per the germline V gene, CDR1 is LNHDA and CDR2 is SQIVND (reference sequence). In DNA, the CDR3 is TGTGCCAGTAACACCCGCTCTGGAAACACCATATATTTT. Protein product: CASNTRSGNTIYF.

The chain joins TRBV3-1 (or the pseudogene TRBV3-2) to TRBJ2-3; 10 bases map to TRBD2. The V segment lost 2 bases and the J segment 1 base; nucleotides outside the gene matches: 12. Germline V gene lookup returns CDR1 LGHDT and CDR2 YNNKEL (reference sequence). The CDR3 contains 19 residues. The CDR3 loop reads CASSQIRAAGGLGTDTQYF. CDR3 in DNA: TGTGCCAGCAGCCAAATAAGGGCAGCGGGGGGGCTTGGCACAGATACGCAGTATTTT.

The genes are TRBV2 and TRBJ1-2; maybe TRBD1 (6 bases). Trimming shortened V by 6 bases and J by 0 bases, and 11 bases separated the two germline ends. Germline V gives CDR1 SNHLY, CDR2 FYNNEI. This CDR3 has 14 amino acids. The chain's CDR3 is CASRSTGPNYGYTF. The DNA for the CDR3 is TGTGCCAGCAGATCGACAGGCCCTAACTATGGCTACACCTTC.

This chain links TRBV7-9 with TRBJ1-6; D gene unclear. V lost 7 bases and J lost 10, with 14 bases in between. CDR1 is SEHNR, CDR2 FQNEAQ, per germline (reference sequence). CDR3 size: 13 residues. CDR3 nucleotides: TGTGCCAGCACCGGAACTACCGGGTCACCCCTCCACTTT. This gives the protein CASTGTTGSPLHF.

The CDR3 is CASSSGTGGILAEAFF. In DNA, the CDR3 is TGTGCCAGCAGCTCCGGGACAGGGGGCATTCTGGCTGAAGCTTTCTTT. V usage is TRBV2 and J usage is TRBJ1-1; 12 bases are a match to TRBD1. The CDR3 extends over 16 amino acids. Trimming cost V 6 bases and J 6 bases; bases outside gene matches: 11. Germline assignment: CDR1 SNHLY and CDR2 FYNNEI. The full variable domain, its missing parts supplied by reference TRBV2 and TRBJ1-1, is EPEVTQTPSHQVTQMGQEVILRCVPISNHLYFYWYRQILGQKVEFLVSFYNNEISEKSEIFDDQFSVERPDGSNFTLKIRSTKLEDSAMYFCASSSGTGGILAEAFFGQGTRLTVV.